The clone carrying this T cell receptor beta chain was seen a handful of times. Antigen: not known. The data stem from a study of regulatory T cells in long-lasting Graves disease. Background on the study: The definition of persistent Graves' disease was over 5 years of antithyroid drugs with positive TSH receptor antibodies. Overall study results and limits: Compared with new cases, persistent Graves' patients showed reduced TCR diversity. Whereas new patients shared about a thousand public clonotypes, persistent patients shared more, at 2,741. The study found TRBV28, TRBJ1-2 and TRBJ2-5 favored in persistent disease.

The CDR3 runs 16 residues. Germline lookup yields CDR1 MNHNS and CDR2 SASEGT. The V and J ends lost 6 bases and 2 bases, in that order; junction bases with no gene match: 10. For TCR beta, libraries came from iRepertoire HTBI primers and Arm-PCR of CDR3 regions. TCRdb recomputed calls from the multiplex PCR reads with MiXCR, one row per CDR3 protein. The sample yields 400,000 to 500,000 distinct CDR3 sequences, less than 25% seen once. Indicated time point: persistent/refractory GD, antithyroid drugs over 5 years with positive TRAb. PBMCs were the source of the RNA used for TCR sequencing. The clonotype originates from a female donor with Graves disease. The chain has TRBV6-1 and TRBJ2-5, with 9 bases matching TRBD2. This material consisted of peripheral blood mononuclear cells (PBMCs), taken when the disease was refractory, from a patient treated with antithyroid drugs. CDR3 coding DNA: TGTGCCAGCAGACCCATCAGCGGGGGGCCTCAAGAGACCCAGTACTTC. It is translated as CASRPISGGPQETQYF.